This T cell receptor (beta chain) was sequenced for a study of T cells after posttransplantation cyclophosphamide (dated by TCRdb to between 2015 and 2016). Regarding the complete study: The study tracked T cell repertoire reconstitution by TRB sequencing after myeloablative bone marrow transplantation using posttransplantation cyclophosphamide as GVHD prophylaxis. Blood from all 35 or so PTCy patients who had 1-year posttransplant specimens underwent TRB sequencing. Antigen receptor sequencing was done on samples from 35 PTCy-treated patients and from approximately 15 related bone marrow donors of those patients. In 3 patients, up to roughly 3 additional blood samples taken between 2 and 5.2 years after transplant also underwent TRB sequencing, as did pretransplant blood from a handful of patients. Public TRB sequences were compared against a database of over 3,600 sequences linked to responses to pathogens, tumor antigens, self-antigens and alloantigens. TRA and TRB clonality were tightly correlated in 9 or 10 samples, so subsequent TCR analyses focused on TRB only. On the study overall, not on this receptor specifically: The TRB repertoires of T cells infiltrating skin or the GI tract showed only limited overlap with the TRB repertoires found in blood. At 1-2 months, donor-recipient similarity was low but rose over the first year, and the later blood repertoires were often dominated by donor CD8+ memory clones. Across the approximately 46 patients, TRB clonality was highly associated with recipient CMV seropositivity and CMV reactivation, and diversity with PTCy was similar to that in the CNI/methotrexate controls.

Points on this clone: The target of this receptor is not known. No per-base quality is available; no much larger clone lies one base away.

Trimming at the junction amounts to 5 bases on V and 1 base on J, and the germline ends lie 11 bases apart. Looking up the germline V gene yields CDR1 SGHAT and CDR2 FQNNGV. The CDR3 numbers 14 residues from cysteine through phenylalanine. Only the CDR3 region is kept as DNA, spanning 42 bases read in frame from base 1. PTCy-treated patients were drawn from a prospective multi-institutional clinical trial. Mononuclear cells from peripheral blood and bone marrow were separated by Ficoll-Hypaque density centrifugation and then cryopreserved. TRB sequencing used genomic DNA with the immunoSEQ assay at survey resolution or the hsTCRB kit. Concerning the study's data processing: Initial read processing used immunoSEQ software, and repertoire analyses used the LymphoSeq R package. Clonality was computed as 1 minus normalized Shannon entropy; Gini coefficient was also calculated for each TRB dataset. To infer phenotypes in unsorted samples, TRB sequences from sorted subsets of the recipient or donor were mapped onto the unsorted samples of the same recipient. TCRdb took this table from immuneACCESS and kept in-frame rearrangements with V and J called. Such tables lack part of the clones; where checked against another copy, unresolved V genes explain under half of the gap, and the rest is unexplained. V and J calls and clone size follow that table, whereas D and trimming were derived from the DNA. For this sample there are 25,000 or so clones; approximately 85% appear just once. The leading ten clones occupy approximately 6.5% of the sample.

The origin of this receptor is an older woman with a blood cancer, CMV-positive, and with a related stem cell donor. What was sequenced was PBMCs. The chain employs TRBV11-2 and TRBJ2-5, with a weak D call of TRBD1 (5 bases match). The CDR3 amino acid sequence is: CASSLRQIQETQYF. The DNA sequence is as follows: TGTGCCAGCAGCCTAAGACAGATCCAAGAGACCCAGTACTTC.